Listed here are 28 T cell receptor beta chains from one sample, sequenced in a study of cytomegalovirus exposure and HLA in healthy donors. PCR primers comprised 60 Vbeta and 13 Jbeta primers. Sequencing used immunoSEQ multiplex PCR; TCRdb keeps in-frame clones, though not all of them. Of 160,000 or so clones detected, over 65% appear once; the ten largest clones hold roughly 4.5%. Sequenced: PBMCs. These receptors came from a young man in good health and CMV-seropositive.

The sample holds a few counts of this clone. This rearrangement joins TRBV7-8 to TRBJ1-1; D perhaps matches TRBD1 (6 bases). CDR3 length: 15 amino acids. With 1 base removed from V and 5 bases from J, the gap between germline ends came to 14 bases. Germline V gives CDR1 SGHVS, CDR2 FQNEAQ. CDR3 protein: CASSLGGGRKTEAFF. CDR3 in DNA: TGTGCCAGCAGCTTAGGGGGGGGGCGAAAAACTGAAGCTTTCTTT.

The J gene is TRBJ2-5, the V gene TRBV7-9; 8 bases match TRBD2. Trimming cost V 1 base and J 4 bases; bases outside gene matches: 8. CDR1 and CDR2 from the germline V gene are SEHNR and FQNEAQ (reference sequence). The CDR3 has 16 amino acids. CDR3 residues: CASSLGPGGPGETQYF. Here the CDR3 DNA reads TGTGCCAGCAGCTTAGGACCGGGAGGGCCGGGAGAGACCCAGTACTTC.

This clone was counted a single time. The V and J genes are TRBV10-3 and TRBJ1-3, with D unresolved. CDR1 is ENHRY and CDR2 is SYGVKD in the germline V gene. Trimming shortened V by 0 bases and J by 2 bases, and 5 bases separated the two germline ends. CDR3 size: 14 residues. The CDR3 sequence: CAISESAAGNTIYF. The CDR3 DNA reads TGTGCCATCAGTGAGTCGGCGGCTGGAAACACCATATATTTT.

The CDR3 sequence: CASSFTDRGSTEAFF. DNA of the CDR3: TGCGCCAGCAGCTTCACAGACAGGGGGTCGACTGAAGCTTTCTTT. The chain joins TRBV5-1 to TRBJ1-1; 9 positions agree with TRBD1. Germline V gene sequence: CDR1 SGHRS, CDR2 YFSETQ. This CDR3 is built from 15 residues. Trimming took 2 bases from V and 5 from J; bases not matched to a gene: 7.

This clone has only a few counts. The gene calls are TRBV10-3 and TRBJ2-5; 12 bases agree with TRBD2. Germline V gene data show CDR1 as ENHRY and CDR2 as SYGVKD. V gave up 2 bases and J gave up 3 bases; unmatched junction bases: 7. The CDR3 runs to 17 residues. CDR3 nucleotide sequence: TGTGCCATCAGTGAGACTAGCGGGGGGCTCCATGAAGAGACCCAGTACTTC. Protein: CAISETSGGLHEETQYF.

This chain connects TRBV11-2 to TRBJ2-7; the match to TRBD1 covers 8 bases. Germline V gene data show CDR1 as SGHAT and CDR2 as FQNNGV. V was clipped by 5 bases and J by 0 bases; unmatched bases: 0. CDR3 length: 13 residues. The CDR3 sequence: CASSTGGSYEQYV. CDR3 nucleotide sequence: TGTGCCAGCAGCACAGGGGGCTCCTACGAGCAGTACGTC.

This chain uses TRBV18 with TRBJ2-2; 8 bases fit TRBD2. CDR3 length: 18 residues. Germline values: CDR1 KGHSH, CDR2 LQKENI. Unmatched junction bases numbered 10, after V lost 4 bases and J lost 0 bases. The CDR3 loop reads CASSQTPPGGTNTGELFF. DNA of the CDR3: TGTGCCAGCTCACAGACTCCTCCGGGAGGGACGAACACCGGGGAGCTGTTTTTT.

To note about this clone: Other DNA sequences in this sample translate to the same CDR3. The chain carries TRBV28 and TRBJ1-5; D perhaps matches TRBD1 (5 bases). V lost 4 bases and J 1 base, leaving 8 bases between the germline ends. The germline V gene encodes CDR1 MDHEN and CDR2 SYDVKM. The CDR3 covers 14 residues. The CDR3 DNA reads TGTGCCAGCAGTTCCGGGGGGAGCAATCAGCCCCAGCATTTT. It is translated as CASSSGGSNQPQHF.

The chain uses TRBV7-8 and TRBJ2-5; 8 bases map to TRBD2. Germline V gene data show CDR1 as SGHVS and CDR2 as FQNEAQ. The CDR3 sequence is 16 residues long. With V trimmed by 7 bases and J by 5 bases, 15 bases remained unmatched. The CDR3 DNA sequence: TGTGCCAGCACCCGGGAGGGGCGGGGCGGGTCCGAGACCCAGTACTTC. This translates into CASTREGRGGSETQYF. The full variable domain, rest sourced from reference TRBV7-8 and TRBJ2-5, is GAGVSQSPRYKVAKRGQDVALRCDPISGHVSLFWYQQALGQGPEFLTYFQNEAQLDKSGLPSDRFFAERPEGSVSTLKIQRTQQEDSAVYLCASTREGRGGSETQYFGPGTRLLVL.

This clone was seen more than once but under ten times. Written as DNA, the CDR3 is TGTGCCAGCAGTTTAACCGGGAGGCTGGGGGGGGAGCTGTTTTTT. Residues: CASSLTGRLGGELFF. The V gene is TRBV27, the J gene TRBJ2-2; 7 bases align to TRBD2. The germline CDR1 and CDR2 sequences are MNHEY and SMNVEV (reference sequence). This CDR3 comprises 15 residues. The V gene end was trimmed by 2 bases and the J gene end by 8 bases; junction bases not matched to a gene: 8.

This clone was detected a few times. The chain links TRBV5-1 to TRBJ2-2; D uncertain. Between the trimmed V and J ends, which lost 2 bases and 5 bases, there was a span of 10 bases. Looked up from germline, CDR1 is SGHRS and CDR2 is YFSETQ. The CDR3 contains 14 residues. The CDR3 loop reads CASSLPTLTGELFF. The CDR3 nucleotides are TGCGCCAGCAGCTTACCGACACTTACCGGGGAGCTGTTTTTT.

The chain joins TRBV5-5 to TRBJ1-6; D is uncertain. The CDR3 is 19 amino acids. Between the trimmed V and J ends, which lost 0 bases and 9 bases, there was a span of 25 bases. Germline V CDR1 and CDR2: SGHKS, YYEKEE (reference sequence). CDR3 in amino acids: CASSLEGLGNLWEGSPLHF. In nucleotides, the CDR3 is TGTGCCAGCAGCTTGGAAGGTTTAGGGAACCTCTGGGAGGGTTCACCCCTCCACTTT. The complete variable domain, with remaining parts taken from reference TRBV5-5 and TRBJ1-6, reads DAGVTQSPTHLIKTRGQQVTLRCSPISGHKSVSWYQQVLGQGPQFIFQYYEKEERGRGNFPDRFSARQFPNYSSELNVNALLLGDSALYLCASSLEGLGNLWEGSPLHFGNGTRLTVT.

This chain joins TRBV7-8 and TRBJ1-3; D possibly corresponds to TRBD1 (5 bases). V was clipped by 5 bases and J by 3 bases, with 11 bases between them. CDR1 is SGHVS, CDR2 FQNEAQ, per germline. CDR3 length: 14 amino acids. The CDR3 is CASSPQGLGNTIYF. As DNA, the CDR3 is TGTGCCAGCAGCCCCCAGGGACTTGGAAACACCATATATTTT.

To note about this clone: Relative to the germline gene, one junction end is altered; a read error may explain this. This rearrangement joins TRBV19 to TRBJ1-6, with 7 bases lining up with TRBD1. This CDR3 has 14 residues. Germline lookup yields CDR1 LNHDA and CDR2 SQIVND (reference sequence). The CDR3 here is CASSIGRGDSPPHF. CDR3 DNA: TGTGCCAGTAGTATTGGCAGGGGGGATTCACCCCCCCACTTT.

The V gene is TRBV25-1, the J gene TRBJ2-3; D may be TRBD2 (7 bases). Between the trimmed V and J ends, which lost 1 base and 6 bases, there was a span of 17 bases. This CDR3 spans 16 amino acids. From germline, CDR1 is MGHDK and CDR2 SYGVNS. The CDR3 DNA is TGTGCCAGCAGTGAATCTAAGGGGGGGGTCCGGGATACGCAGTATTTT. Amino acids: CASSESKGGVRDTQYF.

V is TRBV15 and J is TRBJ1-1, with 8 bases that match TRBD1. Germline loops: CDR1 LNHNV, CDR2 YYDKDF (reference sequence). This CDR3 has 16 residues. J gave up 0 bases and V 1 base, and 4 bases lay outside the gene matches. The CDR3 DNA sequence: TGTGCCACCAGCAGAGGGAGGACAGGGCTGAACACTGAAGCTTTCTTT. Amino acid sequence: CATSRGRTGLNTEAFF.

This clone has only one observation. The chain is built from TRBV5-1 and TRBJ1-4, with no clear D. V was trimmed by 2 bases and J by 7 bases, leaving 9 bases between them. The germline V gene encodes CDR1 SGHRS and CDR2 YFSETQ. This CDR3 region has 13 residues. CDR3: CASSLENGEKLFF. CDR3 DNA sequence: TGCGCCAGCAGCTTAGAGAACGGTGAAAAACTGTTTTTT.

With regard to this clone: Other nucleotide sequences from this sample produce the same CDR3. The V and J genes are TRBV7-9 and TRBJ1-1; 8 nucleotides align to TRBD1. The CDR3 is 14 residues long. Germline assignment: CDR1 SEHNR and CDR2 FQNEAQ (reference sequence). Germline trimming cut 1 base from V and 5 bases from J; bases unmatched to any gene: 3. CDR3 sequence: CASSLETGGTEAFF. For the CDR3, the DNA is TGTGCCAGCAGCTTAGAAACAGGGGGAACTGAAGCTTTCTTT.

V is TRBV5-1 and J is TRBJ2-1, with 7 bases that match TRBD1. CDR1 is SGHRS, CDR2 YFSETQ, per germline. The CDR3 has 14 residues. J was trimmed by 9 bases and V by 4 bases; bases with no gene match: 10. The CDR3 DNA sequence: TGCGCCAGCAGCCCGGGACAGAGGCGTGGTGAGCAGTTCTTC. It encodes CASSPGQRRGEQFF.

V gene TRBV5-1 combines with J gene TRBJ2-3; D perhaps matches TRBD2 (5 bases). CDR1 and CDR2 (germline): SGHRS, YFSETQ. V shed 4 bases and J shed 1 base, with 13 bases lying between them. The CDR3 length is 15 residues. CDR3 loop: CASSPGPRGTDTQYF. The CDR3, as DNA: TGCGCCAGCAGCCCTGGTCCGAGGGGCACAGATACGCAGTATTTT.

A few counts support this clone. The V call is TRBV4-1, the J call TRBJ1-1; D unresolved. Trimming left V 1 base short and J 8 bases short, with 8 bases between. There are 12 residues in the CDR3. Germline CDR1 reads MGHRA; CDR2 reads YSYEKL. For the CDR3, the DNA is TGCGCCAGCAGCCAAGCCCCCGGGGAAGCTTTCTTT. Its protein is CASSQAPGEAFF.

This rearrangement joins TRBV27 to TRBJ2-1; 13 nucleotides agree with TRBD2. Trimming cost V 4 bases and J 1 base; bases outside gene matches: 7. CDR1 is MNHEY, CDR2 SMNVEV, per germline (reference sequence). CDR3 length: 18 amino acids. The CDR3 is CASSSGTSGELSYNEQFF. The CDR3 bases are TGTGCCAGCAGTTCCGGGACTAGCGGGGAGCTTTCCTACAATGAGCAGTTCTTC.

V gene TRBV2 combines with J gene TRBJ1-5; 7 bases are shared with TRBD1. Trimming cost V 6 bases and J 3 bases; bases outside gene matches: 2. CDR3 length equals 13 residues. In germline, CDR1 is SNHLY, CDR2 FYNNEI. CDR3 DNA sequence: TGTGCCAGCAGGGGGACAGCCAATCAGCCCCAGCATTTT. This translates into CASRGTANQPQHF.

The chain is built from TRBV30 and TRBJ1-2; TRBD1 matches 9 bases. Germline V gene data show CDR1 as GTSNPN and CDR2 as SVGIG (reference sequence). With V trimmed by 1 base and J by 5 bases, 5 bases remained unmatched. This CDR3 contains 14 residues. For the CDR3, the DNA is TGTGCCTGGAGTGATACAGGGGGCGTTTATGGCTACACCTTC. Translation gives CAWSDTGGVYGYTF.

The CDR3 protein is CASSRLQGYFEQYV. CDR3 nucleotides: TGTGCCAGCAGCCGCCTCCAGGGATACTTCGAGCAGTACGTC. The chain has TRBV6-5 and TRBJ2-7; D is perhaps TRBD1 (5 bases). The CDR3 runs 14 residues. The V and J ends lost 6 bases and 6 bases respectively, with 18 bases between them. CDR1 and CDR2 (germline): MNHEY, SVGAGI.

The CDR3 reads CASGLILAGGETQYF. The CDR3 DNA follows: TGTGCTAGTGGTCTGATTCTAGCGGGAGGGGAGACCCAGTACTTC. V usage is TRBV12-5 and J usage is TRBJ2-5; TRBD2 agrees at 12 bases. V lost 5 bases to trimming and J lost 5 bases; unmatched junction nucleotides: 6. The germline gives CDR1 LGHNT, CDR2 FRNRAP. The CDR3 totals 15 residues.

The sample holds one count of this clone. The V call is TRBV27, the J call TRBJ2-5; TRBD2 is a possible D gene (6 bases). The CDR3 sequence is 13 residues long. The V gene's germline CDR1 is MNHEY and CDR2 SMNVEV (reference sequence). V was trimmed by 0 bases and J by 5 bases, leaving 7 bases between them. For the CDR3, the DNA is TGTGCCAGCAGTTTATCTAGCGGCGAGACCCAGTACTTC. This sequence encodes CASSLSSGETQYF.

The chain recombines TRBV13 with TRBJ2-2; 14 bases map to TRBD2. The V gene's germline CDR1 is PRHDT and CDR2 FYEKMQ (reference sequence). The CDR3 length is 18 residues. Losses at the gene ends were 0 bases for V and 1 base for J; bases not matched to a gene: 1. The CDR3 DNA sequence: TGTGCCAGCAGCTTAGGAGGACTAGCGGGAGGGAACACCGGGGAGCTGTTTTTT. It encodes CASSLGGLAGGNTGELFF. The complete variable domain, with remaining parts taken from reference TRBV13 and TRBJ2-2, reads AAGVIQSPRHLIKEKRETATLKCYPIPRHDTVYWYQQGPGQDPQFLISFYEKMQSDKGSIPDRFSAQQFSDYHSELNMSSLELGDSALYFCASSLGGLAGGNTGELFFGEGSRLTVL.